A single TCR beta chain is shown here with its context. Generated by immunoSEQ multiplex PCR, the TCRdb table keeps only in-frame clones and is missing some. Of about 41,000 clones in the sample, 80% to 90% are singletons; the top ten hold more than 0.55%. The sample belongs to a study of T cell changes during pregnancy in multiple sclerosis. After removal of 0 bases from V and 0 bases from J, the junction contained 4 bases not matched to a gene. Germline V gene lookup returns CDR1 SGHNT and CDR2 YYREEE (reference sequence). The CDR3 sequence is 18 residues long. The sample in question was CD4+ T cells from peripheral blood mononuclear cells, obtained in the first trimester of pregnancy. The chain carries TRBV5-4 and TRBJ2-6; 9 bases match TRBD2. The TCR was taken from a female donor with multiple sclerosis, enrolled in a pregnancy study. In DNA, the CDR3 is TGTGCCAGCAGCTTGGGGTCTAGCGGGGACTCTGGGGCCAACGTCCTGACTTTC. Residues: CASSLGSSGDSGANVLTF. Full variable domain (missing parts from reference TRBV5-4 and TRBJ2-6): ETGVTQSPTHLIKTRGQQVTLRCSSQSGHNTVSWYQQALGQGPQFIFQYYREEENGRGNFPPRFSGLQFPNYSSELNVNALELDDSALYLCASSLGSSGDSGANVLTFGAGSRLTVL.